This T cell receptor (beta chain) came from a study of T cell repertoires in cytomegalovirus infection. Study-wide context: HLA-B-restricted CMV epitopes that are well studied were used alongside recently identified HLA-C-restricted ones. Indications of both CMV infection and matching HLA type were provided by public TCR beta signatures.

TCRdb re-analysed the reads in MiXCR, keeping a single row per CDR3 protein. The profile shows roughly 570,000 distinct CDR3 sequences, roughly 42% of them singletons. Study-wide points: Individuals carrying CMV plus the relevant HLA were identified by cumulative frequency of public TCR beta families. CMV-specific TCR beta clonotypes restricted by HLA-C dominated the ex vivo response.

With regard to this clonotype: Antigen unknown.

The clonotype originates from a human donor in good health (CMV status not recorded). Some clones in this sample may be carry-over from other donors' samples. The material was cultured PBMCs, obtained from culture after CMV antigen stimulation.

As DNA, the CDR3 is TGTGCCAGCAACTCAGCTATACAGGCGCTTCTCTCTGGGGCCAACGTCCTGACTTTC. It translates to CASNSAIQALLSGANVLTF. This sequence joins TRBV2 and TRBJ2-6; D might be TRBD1 (5 bases). The ends were cut back, 7 bases at V and 0 bases at J, with 22 bases in the middle. The CDR3 sequence is 19 residues long. Germline V gives CDR1 SNHLY, CDR2 FYNNEI.